In its sample, the clone carrying this T cell receptor beta chain was seen once. What it recognizes is unknown. Trimming took off 4 bases at V and 5 bases at J, with 12 bases between the two ends. The CDR3 sequence is 13 residues long. Germline CDR1 reads SGHNT; CDR2 reads YYREEE (reference sequence). The protocol was immunoSEQ multiplex PCR, while the TCRdb copy is restricted to in-frame clones and leaves out a portion. The table lists approximately 47,000 clones, roughly 80% of them singletons. CFSE-dim autoproliferating and CFSE-high non-proliferating T cells from unstimulated culture were sequenced separately. Replicate wells were pooled after less than eight days of stimulus-free culture of 5x10^7 CFSE-labeled PBMCs. PBMCs were labeled with 0.5 uM CFSE and cultured without exogenous stimuli. This record belongs to a study of memory B cells and T cells in multiple sclerosis. The study's findings and limits: Normalization was needed because clone-set size differences affected shared clonotype counts.

The chain couples TRBV5-4 to TRBJ1-2; D perhaps matches TRBD1 (5 bases). The TCR originated in a human donor with multiple sclerosis. The specimen sequenced was PBMCs from blood kept in culture. DNA for the CDR3: TGTGCCAGCAGCCCAGGGCGAGAGTATGGCTACACCTTC. Its protein is CASSPGREYGYTF. The full variable domain, its missing parts supplied by reference TRBV5-4 and TRBJ1-2, is ETGVTQSPTHLIKTRGQQVTLRCSSQSGHNTVSWYQQALGQGPQFIFQYYREEENGRGNFPPRFSGLQFPNYSSELNVNALELDDSALYLCASSPGREYGYTFGSGTRLTVV.